This T cell receptor (beta chain) was profiled in a study of cytomegalovirus exposure and HLA in healthy donors. The wider study: Earlier, 150 million to 200 million T cells were analyzed, and 117 million unique TCR beta sequences were found among them. Study-level points and caveats: Whilst most TCR sequences proved rare, a subset of public TCRs occurred across many donors. It has been reported that TCR beta sequences accurately predicted the HLA-A and HLA-B alleles of most subjects.

Notes on this clone: Its target is not known.

PCR used 60 Vbeta primers and 13 Jbeta primers. Method: immunoSEQ multiplex PCR; TCRdb's copy keeps in-frame clones and lacks some. The sample consists of around 67,000 clones, 80% to 90% of them appearing once. The CDR3 consists of 15 residues. Trimming removed 5 bases from V and 3 bases from J, with 16 bases in between. The germline CDR1 and CDR2 sequences are SGDLS and YYNGEE. The chain uses TRBV9 and TRBJ2-3; possibly TRBD2 for D (6 bases). Sequenced material: PBMCs. The receptor was derived from a woman in her twenties or thirties in good health and CMV-seropositive. The CDR3 is CASSPRGFGTDTQYF. The CDR3 coding sequence is TGTGCCAGCAGTCCTCGGGGGTTTGGGACAGATACGCAGTATTTT.